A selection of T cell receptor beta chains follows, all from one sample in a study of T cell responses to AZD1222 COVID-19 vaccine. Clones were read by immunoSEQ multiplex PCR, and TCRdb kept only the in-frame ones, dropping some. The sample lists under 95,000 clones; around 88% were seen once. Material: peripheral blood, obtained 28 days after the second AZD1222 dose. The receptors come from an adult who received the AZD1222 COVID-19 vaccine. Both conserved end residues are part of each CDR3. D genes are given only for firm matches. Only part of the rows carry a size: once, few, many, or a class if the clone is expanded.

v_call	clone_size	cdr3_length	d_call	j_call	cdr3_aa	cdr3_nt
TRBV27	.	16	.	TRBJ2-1	CASSPLGGGPYNEQFF	TGTGCCAGCAGTCCTCTGGGGGGGGGCCCCTACAATGAGCAGTTCTTC
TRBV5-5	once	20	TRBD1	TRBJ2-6	CASSQSGRQGIDSGANVLTF	TGTGCCAGCAGTCAATCCGGGAGACAGGGGATCGACTCTGGGGCCAACGTCCTGACTTTC
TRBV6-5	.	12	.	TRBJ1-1	CASSYEGTEAFF	TGTGCCAGCAGTTACGAGGGCACTGAAGCTTTCTTT
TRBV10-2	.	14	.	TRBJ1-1	CASSARTGGTEAFF	TGCGCCAGCAGTGCGAGGACGGGAGGGACTGAAGCTTTCTTT
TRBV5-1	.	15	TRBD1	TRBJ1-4	CASSLWSTGIRKLFF	TGCGCCAGCAGCTTGTGGTCGACAGGGATTCGTAAACTGTTTTTT
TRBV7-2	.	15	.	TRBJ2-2	CASSLRGGRIGELFF	TGTGCCAGCAGCTTAAGAGGGGGACGGATCGGGGAGCTGTTTTTT
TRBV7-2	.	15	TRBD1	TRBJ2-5	CASSPGQGAVETQYF	TGTGCCAGCAGCCCGGGACAGGGGGCCGTAGAGACCCAGTACTTC
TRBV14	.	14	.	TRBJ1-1	CASSQSHDGTEAFF	TGTGCCAGCAGCCAAAGTCACGATGGCACTGAAGCTTTCTTT
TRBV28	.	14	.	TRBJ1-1	CASSPEQVFTEAFF	TGTGCCAGCAGTCCCGAGCAGGTCTTCACTGAAGCTTTCTTT
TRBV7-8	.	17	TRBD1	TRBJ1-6	CASSPRTGGSYNSPLHF	TGTGCCAGCAGCCCTCGGACAGGGGGCTCCTATAATTCACCCCTCCACTTT
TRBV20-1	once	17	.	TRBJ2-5	CSASLPGWQVRQETQYF	TGCAGTGCTAGTCTCCCCGGCTGGCAGGTTCGCCAAGAGACCCAGTACTTC
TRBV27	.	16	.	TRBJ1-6	CASSSQPPSYNSPLHF	TGTGCCAGCAGTTCACAGCCCCCCTCCTATAATTCACCCCTCCACTTT
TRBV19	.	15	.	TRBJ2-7	CASSITSSRSYEQYF	TGTGCCAGTAGTATCACTTCCAGCCGCTCCTACGAGCAGTACTTC
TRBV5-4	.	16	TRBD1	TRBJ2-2	CASSLAKGATTGELFF	TGTGCCAGCAGCTTGGCCAAGGGGGCCACCACCGGGGAGCTGTTTTTT
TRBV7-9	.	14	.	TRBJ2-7	CASSLGGRSYEQYF	TGTGCCAGCAGCTTAGGGGGCAGATCCTACGAGCAGTACTTC
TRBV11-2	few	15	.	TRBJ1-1	CASSLGGGRGLEAFF	TGTGCCAGCAGCTTAGGGGGGGGCCGAGGGTTAGAAGCTTTCTTT
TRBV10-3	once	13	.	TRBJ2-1	CAISLRDNNEQFF	TGTGCCATCAGCCTCCGGGACAACAATGAGCAGTTCTTC
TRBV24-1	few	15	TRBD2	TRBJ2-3	CATSDGTSGGDTQYF	TGTGCCACCAGTGATGGGACTAGCGGGGGAGATACGCAGTATTTT
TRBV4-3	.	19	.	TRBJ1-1	CASSQDWGEGQVWISEAFF	TGCGCCAGCAGCCAAGATTGGGGCGAGGGTCAAGTTTGGATCTCTGAAGCTTTCTTT
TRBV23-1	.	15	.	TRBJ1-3	CASSSVGGPRNTIYF	TGCGCCAGCTCCAGCGTGGGGGGCCCTCGGAACACCATATATTTT
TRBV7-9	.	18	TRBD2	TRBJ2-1	CASSLRDSGVGSYNEQFF	TGTGCCAGCAGCTTAAGAGATAGCGGGGTAGGGTCCTACAATGAGCAGTTCTTC
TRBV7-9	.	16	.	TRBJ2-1	CASSLGLRFGGDEQFF	TGTGCCAGCAGCTTAGGCTTAAGGTTCGGGGGCGATGAGCAGTTCTTC
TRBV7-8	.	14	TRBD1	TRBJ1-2	CASSVRTGDYGYTF	TGTGCCAGCAGCGTACGGACAGGGGACTATGGCTACACCTTC
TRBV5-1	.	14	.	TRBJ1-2	CASSFGQRPYGYTF	TGCGCCAGCAGCTTTGGACAACGTCCCTATGGCTACACCTTC
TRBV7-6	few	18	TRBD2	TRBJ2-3	CATHPLRGEEASTDTQYF	TGTGCCACCCACCCTTTGCGGGGGGAAGAGGCTAGCACAGATACGCAGTATTTT
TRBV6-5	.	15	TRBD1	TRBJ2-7	CASRETGGPPYEQYF	TGTGCCAGCAGAGAGACAGGGGGCCCCCCCTACGAGCAGTACTTC
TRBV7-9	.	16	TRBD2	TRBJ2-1	CASSLVLAGGYNEQFF	TGTGCCAGCAGCTTAGTTCTAGCGGGGGGGTACAATGAGCAGTTCTTC
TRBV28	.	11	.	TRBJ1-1	CASSGQRARAF	TGTGCCAGCAGTGGTCAAAGGGCCCGTGCGTTT
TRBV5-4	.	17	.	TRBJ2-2	CASSPNSDSANTGELFF	TGTGCCAGCAGCCCCAACTCGGACAGCGCGAACACCGGGGAGCTGTTTTTT
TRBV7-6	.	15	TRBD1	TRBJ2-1	CASSFGGQDYNEQFF	TGTGCCAGCAGCTTTGGAGGACAGGACTACAATGAGCAGTTCTTC
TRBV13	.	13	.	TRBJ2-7	CASSLVGSYEQYF	TGTGCCAGCAGCTTAGTGGGCTCCTACGAGCAGTACTTC
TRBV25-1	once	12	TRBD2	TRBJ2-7	CASSLPGTKQYF	TGTGCCAGCAGTCTCCCAGGGACTAAGCAGTACTTC
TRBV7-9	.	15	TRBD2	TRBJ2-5	CASRSTSGGPETQYF	TGTGCCAGCAGATCTACTAGCGGGGGGCCAGAGACCCAGTACTTC
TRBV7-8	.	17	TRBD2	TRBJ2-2	CASSLGVSGATTGELFF	TGTGCCAGCAGCTTAGGAGTTAGCGGGGCAACCACCGGGGAGCTGTTTTTT
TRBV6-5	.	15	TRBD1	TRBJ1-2	CASSLYRGHGYGYTF	TGTGCCAGCAGTTTATACAGGGGGCACGGCTATGGCTACACCTTC
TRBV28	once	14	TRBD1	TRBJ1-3	CASSSGQSGNTIYF	TGTGCCAGCAGTTCGGGACAGTCTGGAAACACCATATATTTT